This TCR beta chain comes out of a study of cytomegalovirus exposure and HLA in healthy donors. The overall study: Some 80 million unique TCR sequences came from HLA-typed donors in an early release.

Broader study findings: Clonal expansion, a later analysis showed, was greater in HLA-associated TCR beta chains than in equally common others. Among the sequence variants, a highly shared cluster was likely an artifact of sequencing.

Notes on this clone: The antigen remains unidentified.

Primers included in the PCR were 60 Vbeta and 13 Jbeta primers. Some clones are missing from TCRdb's copy, which holds only in-frame ones; the method was immunoSEQ multiplex PCR. The table records 60,000 to 90,000 clones, about 73% of them present only once. The CDR3 totals 15 residues. Trimming cost V 0 bases and J 0 bases, with 6 bases left between them. Germline CDR1 SGDLS, CDR2 YYNGEE. The V gene is TRBV9, the J gene TRBJ2-2, with D hard to call. The TCR was taken from a woman aged 45-60 years in good health and CMV-seropositive. The sequenced material came from PBMCs. The DNA of the CDR3 is TGTGCCAGCAGCGTAGAACAGACGAACACCGGGGAGCTGTTTTTT. Amino acids: CASSVEQTNTGELFF.